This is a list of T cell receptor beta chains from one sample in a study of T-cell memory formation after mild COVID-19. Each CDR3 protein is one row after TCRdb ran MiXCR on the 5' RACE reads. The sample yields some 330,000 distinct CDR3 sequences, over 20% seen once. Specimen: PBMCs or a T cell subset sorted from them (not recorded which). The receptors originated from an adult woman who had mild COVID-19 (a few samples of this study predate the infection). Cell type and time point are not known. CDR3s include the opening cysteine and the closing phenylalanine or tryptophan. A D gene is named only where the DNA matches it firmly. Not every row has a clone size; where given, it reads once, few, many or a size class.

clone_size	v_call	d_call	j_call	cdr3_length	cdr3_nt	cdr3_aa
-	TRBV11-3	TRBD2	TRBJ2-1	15	TGTGCCAGCAGCCCTCATAGCGGGAGCTACAACGAGCAGTTCTTC	CASSPHSGSYNEQFF
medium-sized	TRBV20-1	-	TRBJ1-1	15	TGCAGTGCTAGAGGCAGGCTTCTAAGCGACACTGAAGCTTTCTTT	CSARGRLLSDTEAFF
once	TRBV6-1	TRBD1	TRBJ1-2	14	TGTGCCAGCAGGCTGGGGACAGGGAATTATGGCTACACCTTC	CASRLGTGNYGYTF
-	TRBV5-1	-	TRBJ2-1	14	TGCGCCAGCAGCCGCGTCGGCGGGCGGAATGAGCAGTTCTTC	CASSRVGGRNEQFF
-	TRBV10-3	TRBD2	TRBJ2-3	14	TGTGCCATCTCATCTAGCGGGGGGACAGATACGCAGTATTTT	CAISSSGGTDTQYF
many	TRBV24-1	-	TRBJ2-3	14	TGTGCCACCCGGTCTAGGGCAGCCTCAGATACGCAGTATTTT	CATRSRAASDTQYF
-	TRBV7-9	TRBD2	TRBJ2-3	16	TGTGCCAGCAGCGCTGGGACTAGCGGACGCACAGATACGCAGTATTTT	CASSAGTSGRTDTQYF
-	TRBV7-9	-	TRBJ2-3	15	TGTGCCAGCAGTCCACTCAGCGGGCCCACAGATACGCAGTATTTT	CASSPLSGPTDTQYF
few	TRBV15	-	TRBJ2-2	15	TGTGCCACCAGCAGAGGCGAGAGGGTTGCCGGGGAGCTGTTTTTT	CATSRGERVAGELFF
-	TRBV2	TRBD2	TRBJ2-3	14	TGTGCCAGTACCGGGACTAGCGGCACAGATACGCAGTATTTT	CASTGTSGTDTQYF
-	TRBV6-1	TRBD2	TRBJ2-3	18	TGTGCCAGCAGTCGACTAGCGGGGGGTTCAGACTCCACAGATACGCAGTATTTT	CASSRLAGGSDSTDTQYF
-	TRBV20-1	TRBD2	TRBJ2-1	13	TGCAGTGCCAACCTAGGACTAGGCTATGAGCAGTTCTTC	CSANLGLGYEQFF
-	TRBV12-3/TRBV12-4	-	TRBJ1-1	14	TGTGCCAGCAGTTTAGGGTGGAGGCTCACTGAAGCTTTCTTT	CASSLGWRLTEAFF
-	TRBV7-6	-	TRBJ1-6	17	TGTGCCAGCAGCCTAACCCTGGCCGGGGGCGGAAATTCACCCCTCCACTTT	CASSLTLAGGGNSPLHF
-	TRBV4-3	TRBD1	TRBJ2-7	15	TGCGCCAGCAGTCCAGGACTCCGGGACAGGGGCGAGCAGTACTTC	CASSPGLRDRGEQYF
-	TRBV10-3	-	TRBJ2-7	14	TGTGCCATCAGTGAGCGGGAGAGGGGTGAGGAGCAGTACTTC	CAISERERGEEQYF
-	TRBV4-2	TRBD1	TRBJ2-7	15	TGTGCCAGCAGCCCTATCACAGGGGACTCCTACGAGCAGTACTTC	CASSPITGDSYEQYF
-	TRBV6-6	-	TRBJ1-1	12	TGTGCCAGCAGTTACTTTCAACGCGAAGCTTTCTTT	CASSYFQREAFF
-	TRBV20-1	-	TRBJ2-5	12	TGCAGTGCCACTTCATATCTGGGGACCCAGTACTTC	CSATSYLGTQYF
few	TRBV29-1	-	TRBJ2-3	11	TGCAGCGCGAAAAGCACAGATACGCAGTATTTT	CSAKSTDTQYF
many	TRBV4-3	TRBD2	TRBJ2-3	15	TGCGCCAGCAGCCAAGCTAGCGGGAGAGCAGATACGCAGTATTTT	CASSQASGRADTQYF
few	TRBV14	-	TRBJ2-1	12	TGTGCCAGCAGCCAGAGTCTTCGAGTGCAGTTCTTC	CASSQSLRVQFF
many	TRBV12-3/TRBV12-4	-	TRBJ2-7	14	TGTGCCAGCAGTTCGTTTGTAGGGGCCTACGAGCAGTACTTC	CASSSFVGAYEQYF
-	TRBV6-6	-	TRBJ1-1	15	TGTGCCAGCAGTTACCTTGCGGGCGCGGGCACTGAAGCTTTCTTT	CASSYLAGAGTEAFF
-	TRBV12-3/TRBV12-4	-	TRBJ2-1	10	TGTGCCAGCAGTTTCCATGAGCAGTTCTTC	CASSFHEQFF
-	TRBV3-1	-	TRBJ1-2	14	TGTGCCAGCAGCCCGCGGACGGAGGTCAATGGCTACACCTTC	CASSPRTEVNGYTF
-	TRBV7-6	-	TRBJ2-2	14	TGTGCCAGCAGCTTAGGACAGGAGGTCGGGGAGCTGTTTTTT	CASSLGQEVGELFF
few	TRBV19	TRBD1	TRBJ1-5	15	TGTGCCAGTAGCTCAAAGGGACAGGTCAATCAGCCCCAGCATTTT	CASSSKGQVNQPQHF
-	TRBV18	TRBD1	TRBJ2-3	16	TGTGCCAGCTCCGACGGACAGGGAAGTATCTCAGATACGCAGTATTTT	CASSDGQGSISDTQYF
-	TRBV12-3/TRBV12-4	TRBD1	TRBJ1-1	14	TGTGCCAGCAGTTCGACAGGGGGTGGGTCTGAAGCTTTCTTT	CASSSTGGGSEAFF
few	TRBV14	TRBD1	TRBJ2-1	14	TGTGCCAGCAGCCCAAACAGGGGCTACAATGAGCAGTTCTTC	CASSPNRGYNEQFF
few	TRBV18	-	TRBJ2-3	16	TGTGCCAGCTCACCCCTCCCTCCTAGCGATGAAGATACGCAGTATTTT	CASSPLPPSDEDTQYF
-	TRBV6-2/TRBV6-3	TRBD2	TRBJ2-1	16	TGTGCCAGCAGCAACACAGCGGGAGTTAGGTACAATGAGCAGTTCTTC	CASSNTAGVRYNEQFF
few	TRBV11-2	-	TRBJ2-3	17	TGTGCCAGCAGCTTAGGGCCCCCTAGAGAGGGCACAGATACGCAGTATTTT	CASSLGPPREGTDTQYF
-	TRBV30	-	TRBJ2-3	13	TGTGCCTGGACGATAGCGGGCACAGATACGCAGTATTTT	CAWTIAGTDTQYF